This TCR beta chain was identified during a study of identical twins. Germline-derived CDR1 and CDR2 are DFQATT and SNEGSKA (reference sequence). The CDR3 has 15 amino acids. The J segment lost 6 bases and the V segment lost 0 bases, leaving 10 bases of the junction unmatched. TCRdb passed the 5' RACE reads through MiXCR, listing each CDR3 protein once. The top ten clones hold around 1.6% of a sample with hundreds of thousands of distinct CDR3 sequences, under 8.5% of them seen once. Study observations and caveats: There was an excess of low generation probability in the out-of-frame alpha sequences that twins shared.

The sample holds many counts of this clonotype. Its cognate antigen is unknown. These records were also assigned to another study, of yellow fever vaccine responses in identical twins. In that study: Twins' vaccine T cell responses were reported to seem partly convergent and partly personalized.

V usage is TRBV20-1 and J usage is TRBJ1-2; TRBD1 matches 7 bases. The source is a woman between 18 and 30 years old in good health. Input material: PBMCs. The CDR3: CSARDPRGPDNGYTF. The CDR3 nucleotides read TGCAGTGCTAGAGACCCTAGGGGGCCAGACAATGGCTACACCTTC.